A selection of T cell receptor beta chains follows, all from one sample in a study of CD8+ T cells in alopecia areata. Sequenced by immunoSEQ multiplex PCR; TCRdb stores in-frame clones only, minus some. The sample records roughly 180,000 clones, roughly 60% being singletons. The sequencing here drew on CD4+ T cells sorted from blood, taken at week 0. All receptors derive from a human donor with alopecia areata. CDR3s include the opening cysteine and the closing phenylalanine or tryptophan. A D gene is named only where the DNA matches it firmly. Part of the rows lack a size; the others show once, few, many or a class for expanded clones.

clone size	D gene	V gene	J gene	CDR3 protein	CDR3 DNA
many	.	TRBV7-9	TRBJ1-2	CASSLGNYGYTF	TGTGCCAGCAGCTTAGGGAACTATGGCTACACCTTC
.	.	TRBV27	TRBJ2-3	CASTPGGTEQYF	TGTGCCAGCACCCCGGGGGGGACAGAGCAGTATTTT
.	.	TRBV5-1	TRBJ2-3	CASSLASRQGTDTQYF	TGCGCCAGCAGCTTGGCCTCCCGCCAAGGCACAGATACGCAGTATTTT
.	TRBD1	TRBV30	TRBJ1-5	CAWSLTGEQPQHF	TGTGCCTGGAGCCTGACAGGGGAACAGCCCCAGCATTTT
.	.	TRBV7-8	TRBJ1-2	CASSPSGASSTGGYTF	TGTGCCAGCAGCCCATCCGGGGCCTCCTCTACAGGTGGCTACACCTTC
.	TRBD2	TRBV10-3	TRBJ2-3	CAIGRLAGATDTQYF	TGTGCCATCGGCCGACTAGCGGGGGCGACGGATACGCAGTATTTT
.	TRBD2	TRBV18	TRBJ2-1	CASSPGLAGDEQFF	TGTGCCAGCTCACCGGGACTAGCGGGGGATGAGCAGTTCTTC
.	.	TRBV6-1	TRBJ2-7	CASSEQRGGEQYF	TGTGCCAGCAGTGAGCAAAGGGGGGGAGAGCAGTACTTC
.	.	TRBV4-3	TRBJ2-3	CASSQETASTDTQYF	TGCGCCAGCAGCCAAGAGACGGCTAGCACAGATACGCAGTATTTT
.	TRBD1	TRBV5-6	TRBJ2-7	CASSSPDRRNYEQYF	TGTGCCAGCAGCTCACCGGACAGGCGAAACTACGAGCAGTACTTC
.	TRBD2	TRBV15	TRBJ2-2	CATSKNLAGGYTGELFF	TGTGCCACCAGCAAAAACCTAGCGGGGGGATACACCGGGGAGCTGTTTTTT
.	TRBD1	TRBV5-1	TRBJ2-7	CASSLTTGGYEQYF	TGCGCCAGCAGCCTGACTACAGGGGGCTACGAGCAGTACTTC
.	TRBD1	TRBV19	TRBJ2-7	CASSTRTGASYEQYF	TGTGCCAGTAGTACACGGACAGGGGCTTCCTACGAGCAGTACTTC
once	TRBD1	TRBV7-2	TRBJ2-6	CASSANDRVGANVLTF	TGTGCCAGCAGCGCTAATGACAGGGTTGGGGCCAACGTCCTGACTTTC
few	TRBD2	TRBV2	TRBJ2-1	CASSETGGLAVEQFF	TGTGCCAGCAGTGAAACGGGGGGACTAGCGGTTGAGCAGTTCTTC
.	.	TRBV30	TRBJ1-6	CASSGQNNSPLHF	TGTGCCTCATCAGGACAGAATAATTCACCCCTCCACTTT
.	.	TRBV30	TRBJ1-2	CAWSVTGRYGYTF	TGTGCCTGGAGTGTTACAGGGCGCTATGGCTACACCTTC
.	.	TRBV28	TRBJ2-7	CASRGQNLGEQYF	TGTGCCAGCAGGGGACAAAATTTGGGCGAGCAGTACTTC
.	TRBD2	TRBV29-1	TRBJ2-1	CSVKFSSGGEQFF	TGCAGCGTTAAGTTTTCTAGCGGGGGAGAGCAGTTCTTC
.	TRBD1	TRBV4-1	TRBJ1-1	CASSLLQGAVNTEAFF	TGCGCCAGCAGCCTTCTTCAGGGGGCAGTGAACACTGAAGCTTTCTTT
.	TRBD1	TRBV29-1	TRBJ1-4	CSVGEGQLLEKLFF	TGCAGCGTGGGGGAGGGACAGCTCCTTGAAAAACTGTTTTTT
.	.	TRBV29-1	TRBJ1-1	CSGQGWGTEAFF	TGCAGCGGGCAGGGATGGGGCACTGAAGCTTTCTTT
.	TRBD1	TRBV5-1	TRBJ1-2	CASSLVASGQGSGYTF	TGCGCCAGCAGCTTGGTTGCCTCGGGACAGGGGTCCGGCTACACCTTC
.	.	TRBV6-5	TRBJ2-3	CASSETGKADTQYF	TGTGCCAGCAGTGAAACAGGGAAGGCAGATACGCAGTATTTT
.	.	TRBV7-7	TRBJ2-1	CASSLGQEGEQFF	TGTGCCAGCAGCTTAGGACAGGAGGGTGAGCAGTTCTTC